This T cell receptor beta chain was observed in a study of blood T cell repertoires in COVID-19. Germline V gives CDR1 SGHTA, CDR2 FQGNSA. With 1 base removed from V and 3 bases from J, the gap between germline ends came to 10 bases. This CDR3 is built from 15 residues. Produced via immunoSEQ multiplex PCR; TCRdb's table is partial and in-frame only. The table lists hundreds of thousands of clones, nearly 90% of them singletons. The chain couples TRBV7-2 to TRBJ2-1, with a tentative D call TRBD2 (6 bases). The sample was PBMCs or T cells enriched from blood (not recorded which). This TCR was recovered from a woman aged 30 to 39 who had recovered from COVID-19. The CDR3 sequence: CASSLGGGDYNEQFF. CDR3 DNA: TGTGCCAGCAGCTTAGGGGGCGGGGACTACAATGAGCAGTTCTTC.